The present T cell receptor beta chain was sequenced within a study of blood T cell repertoires in COVID-19. Method: immunoSEQ multiplex PCR; TCRdb's copy keeps in-frame clones and lacks some. The profile shows 100,000 to 150,000 clones, 84% of them singletons. Germline V lookup: CDR1 SGHTA, CDR2 FQGNSA. Between the trimmed V and J ends, which lost 3 bases and 0 bases, there was a span of 10 bases. CDR3 length equals 15 residues. The source of this sequence is a man aged 40-50 years with acute COVID-19. The chain recombines TRBV7-2 with TRBJ2-3; a possible D gene is TRBD2 (5 bases). Sequencing was done on a sample of PBMCs or T cells enriched from blood (not recorded which). The CDR3 bases are TGTGCCAGCAGCTTTGTAGCGTCTAGCACAGATACGCAGTATTTT. This codes for CASSFVASSTDTQYF.